This TCR beta chain was captured in a study of cytomegalovirus exposure and HLA in healthy donors. Study-wide findings and caveats: A previous analysis found most TCR beta V segments productive roughly 87% or roughly 30% of the time. Rarity marked most TCR sequences, yet some public TCRs occurred in many donors. As a later analysis showed, a missense DCLRE1C variant was linked to trimming of TCR beta V- and J-genes.

V was pared by 3 bases and J by 6 bases, with 15 bases between. The CDR3 is made up of 15 amino acids. Germline V gene lookup returns CDR1 WSHSY and CDR2 SAAADI. On this clone: The antigen is not known.

The study ran its PCR with 60 Vbeta and 13 Jbeta primers. Measured with immunoSEQ multiplex PCR; TCRdb has only the in-frame clones, and not every one. Seen here are 100,000 or so clones, 82% observed once, and the top ten hold 3% to 3.5%. Sequenced sample: PBMCs. The clonotype was recovered from a young man in good health and CMV-seropositive. V gene TRBV10-2 combines with J gene TRBJ2-1; a weak D match, TRBD2 (6 bases). The CDR3 loop is CASSDWDSDFNEQFF. CDR3 nucleotide sequence: TGCGCCAGCAGTGATTGGGACTCGGACTTCAATGAGCAGTTCTTC.